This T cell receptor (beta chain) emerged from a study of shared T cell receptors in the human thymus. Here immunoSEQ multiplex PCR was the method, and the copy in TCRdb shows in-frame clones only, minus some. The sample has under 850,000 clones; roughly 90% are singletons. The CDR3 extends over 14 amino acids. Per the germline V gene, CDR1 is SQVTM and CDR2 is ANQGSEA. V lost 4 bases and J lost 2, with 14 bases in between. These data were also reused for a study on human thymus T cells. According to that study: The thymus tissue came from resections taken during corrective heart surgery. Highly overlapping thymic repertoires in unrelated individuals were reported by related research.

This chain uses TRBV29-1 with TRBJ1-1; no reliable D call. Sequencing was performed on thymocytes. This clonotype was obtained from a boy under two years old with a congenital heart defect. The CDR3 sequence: CSVATLPVNTEAFF. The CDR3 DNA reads TGCAGCGTTGCCACACTACCTGTTAACACTGAAGCTTTCTTT. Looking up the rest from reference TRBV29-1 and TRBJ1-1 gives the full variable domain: SAVISQKPSRDICQRGTSLTIQCQVDSQVTMMFWYRQQPGQSLTLIATANQGSEATYESGFVIDKFPISRPNLTFSTLTVSNMSPEDSSIYLCSVATLPVNTEAFFGQGTRLTVV.